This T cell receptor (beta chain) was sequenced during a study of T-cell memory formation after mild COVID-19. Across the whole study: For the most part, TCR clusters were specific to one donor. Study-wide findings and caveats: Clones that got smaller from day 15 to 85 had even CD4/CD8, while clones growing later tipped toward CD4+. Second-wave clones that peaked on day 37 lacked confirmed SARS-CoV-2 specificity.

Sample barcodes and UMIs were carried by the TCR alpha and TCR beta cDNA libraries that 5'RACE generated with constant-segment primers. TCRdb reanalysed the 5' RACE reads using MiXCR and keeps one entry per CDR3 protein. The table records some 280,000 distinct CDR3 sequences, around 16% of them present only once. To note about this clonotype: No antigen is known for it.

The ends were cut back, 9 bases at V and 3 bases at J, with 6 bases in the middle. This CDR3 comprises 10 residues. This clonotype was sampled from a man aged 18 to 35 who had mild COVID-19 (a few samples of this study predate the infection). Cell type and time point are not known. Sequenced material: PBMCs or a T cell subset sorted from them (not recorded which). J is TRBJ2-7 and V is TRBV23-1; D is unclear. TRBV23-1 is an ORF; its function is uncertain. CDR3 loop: CARSDYEQYF. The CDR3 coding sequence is TGCGCCAGATCAGACTACGAGCAGTACTTC.